This T cell receptor beta chain was sequenced during a study of T cell repertoires in cytomegalovirus infection. TCRdb ran MiXCR on the reads and lists one entry per CDR3 protein. The sample has 350,000 to 550,000 distinct CDR3 sequences; approximately 32% are singletons. Between the trimmed V and J ends, which lost 6 bases and 5 bases, there was a span of 14 bases. Germline V lookup: CDR1 SGHVS, CDR2 FNYEAQ. The CDR3 spans 13 residues. This receptor was identified in a human donor in good health (CMV status not recorded). Some clones in this sample may be carry-over from other donors' samples. The chain couples TRBV7-6 to TRBJ2-7; D is possibly TRBD1 or TRBD2 (6 bases each). Source material: PBMCs. The CDR3 protein is CASSPGARHEQYF. The CDR3, as DNA: TGTGCCAGCAGTCCGGGGGCGCGACACGAGCAGTACTTC. The whole variable domain, filled in from reference TRBV7-6 and TRBJ2-7, reads GAGVSQSPRYKVTKRGQDVALRCDPISGHVSLYWYRQALGQGPEFLTYFNYEAQQDKSGLPNDRFSAERPEGSISTLTIQRTEQRDSAMYRCASSPGARHEQYFGPGTRLTVT.